This T cell receptor beta chain originates from a study (dated by TCRdb to between 2014 and 2016). Regarding the complete study: The study set out to test whether tumor-infiltrating Tregs in breast cancer get recruited from blood Tregs or are instead converted in situ from other CD4+ T cell subsets.

The Miltenyi Naive CD4+ T Cell Isolation kit was used to purify naive CD4+ T cells, and Tregs were depleted with CD25 microbeads. Tregs, naive and memory CD4+ T cells from tumor, blood and ipsilateral draining lymph nodes of a handful of breast cancer patients underwent full-length TCR alpha and beta sequencing. Tumor tissue and lymph nodes from ipsilateral axillary dissection were perfused with PBS, minced and digested with collagenase I and hyaluronidase. Sorted cell populations were confirmed by FACS to exceed 90% purity. Concerning this clonotype itself: No cognate antigen has been identified for it. Per-base qualities were not stored, and no clone one base away is much larger.

Amplification of full-length TCR variable regions was done by 5' RACE PCR using constant-region reverse primers, and this step was followed by semi-nested PCR with Nested Universal Primer A. The ReliaPrep RNA Cell Miniprep System was used to extract total RNA, which was then reverse transcribed into 5'RACE-ready cDNA with the SMARTer RACE 5'/3' Kit. An Illumina MiSeq was used to sequence the full-length TCR alpha and beta libraries, which had been barcoded with multiplex adaptors. In the original analysis: For each of nine subset-tissue groups, sequencing data from the five patients were pooled, and the groups were then compared using unsupervised clustering of TCR gene usage. The Morisita-Horn index was used to calculate repertoire similarity, with shared sequences weighted according to their contribution to each repertoire. TCRdb trimmed the raw reads at Q25, called clones with MiXCR and kept productive beta chains. Entries are consolidated by CDR3 protein sequence, retaining the most common genes and DNA. These V and J calls derive from TCRdb rather than the authors' analysis. This sample has over 50,000 distinct CDR3 sequences in its table, and 24% of those were observed once. The ten biggest clones cover 2.5% to 3.5% of the sample.

Broader findings and caveats from the paper: The TCR gene usage of tumor memory CD4+ T cells clustered together with blood and lymph node memory CD4+ cells and with lymph node naive CD4+ cells. Rather than covering whole repertoires, validation in the larger cohort was restricted to a single TCR beta V-J rearrangement. The TCR alpha and beta sequences of tumor-infiltrating Tregs showed the greatest overlap with tumor naive CD4+ T cells, followed by blood naive CD4+ T cells.

Source material: tumor-infiltrating naive CD4+ T cells sorted from the breast tumor. The cell subset or site label on this specimen signifies: naive CD4+ T cells, CD4+CD45RA+CD25-. This receptor was taken from a female donor with breast cancer.

In nucleotide form, the sequence is TGCGCCAGCAGCCAAGAGGGACAGCTGAATGGCTACACCTTC. This gives the protein CASSQEGQLNGYTF. This sequence uses TRBV4-1 and TRBJ1-2; 7 of the junction bases match TRBD1. The CDR3 runs 14 amino acids, cysteine and phenylalanine included. The only DNA kept is the CDR3, 42 bases in frame from the first base. CDR1 and CDR2 (MGHRA, YSYEKL) derive from the germline V gene. From V the trimming removes 0 bases and from J it removes 6 bases, while the gene matches leave 4 bases of the junction unaccounted for.